Listed below are T cell receptor beta chains from one sample, sequenced in a study of OX40 agonist ivuxolimab in advanced cancers. The assay was immunoSEQ multiplex PCR, and TCRdb's table has in-frame clones only and misses some. This sample has under 100,000 clones, with about 90% found just once. Sequenced material: CD4+ or CD8+ T cells sorted from blood, taken in a trial of the OX40 agonist ivuxolimab. The receptors derive from an adult with an advanced solid tumor such as melanoma, head and neck, liver or kidney cancer. Each CDR3 is given with its conserved first and last residue. D genes are given only for firm matches.

D gene,V gene,J gene,CDR3 DNA,CDR3 protein
-,TRBV29-1,TRBJ2-7,TGCAGCGTTGAAATTGTCCCCTACGAGCAGTACTTC,CSVEIVPYEQYF
-,TRBV19,TRBJ1-6,TGTGCCAGTAGTATAGCAGCGGCCGGTTCACCCCTCCACTTT,CASSIAAAGSPLHF
TRBD2,TRBV7-9,TRBJ2-7,TGTGCCAGCATCGGGACTAGCGGCTCCTACGAGCAGTACTTC,CASIGTSGSYEQYF
-,TRBV7-8,TRBJ2-1,TGTGCCAGCAGCTTAGTAGAGGGCCCCTACAATGAGCAGTTCTTC,CASSLVEGPYNEQFF
-,TRBV5-6,TRBJ1-2,TGTGCCAGCAGCTCAGACATACCCCTGGGCTACACCTTC,CASSSDIPLGYTF
-,TRBV5-5,TRBJ1-2,TGTGCCAGCAGCTGGGGGCCGGGGGTAGTGGATGGCTACACCTTC,CASSWGPGVVDGYTF
TRBD1,TRBV13,TRBJ2-7,TGTGCCAGCAGCGGACCGGGACAGGGGGCTCGAGTCGGTAGCGGGACAACCTACGAGCAGTACTTC,CASSGPGQGARVGSGTTYEQYF
-,TRBV30,TRBJ1-1,TGTGCCTGGAACCAGGGTATGAACACTGAAGCTTTCTTT,CAWNQGMNTEAFF
-,TRBV9,TRBJ2-1,TGTGCCAGCAGCGAGTCCGGGTCTCCAACCTACAATGAGCAGTTCTTC,CASSESGSPTYNEQFF
-,TRBV4-3,TRBJ1-2,TGCGCCAGCAGCCAAGGGAGGGGTTCCCATGGCTACACCTTC,CASSQGRGSHGYTF
-,TRBV9,TRBJ2-1,TGTGCCAGCAGCGTAGCCGGGACCCCTTACAATGAGCAGTTCTTC,CASSVAGTPYNEQFF
-,TRBV7-9,TRBJ2-4,TGTGCCAGCAGCCCAATAGAGGCGGGTGTAGCCAAAAACATTCAGTACTTC,CASSPIEAGVAKNIQYF
TRBD2,TRBV5-1,TRBJ2-5,TGCGCCAGCAGCGGAAGCGGGGGCCCCCCAGAGACCCAGTACTTC,CASSGSGGPPETQYF
-,TRBV7-2,TRBJ2-7,TGTGCCAGCAGCTTAGGTTGGACAGAAAGCTCCTACGAGCAGTACTTC,CASSLGWTESSYEQYF
TRBD1,TRBV6-4,TRBJ1-4,TGTGCCAGCAGTGAACCACAGGGGGCCCGGCATGAAAAACTGTTTTTT,CASSEPQGARHEKLFF
-,TRBV7-9,TRBJ1-3,TGTGCCAGCAGCTCTAGCTGGTTGCACACCATATATTTT,CASSSSWLHTIYF